These T cell receptor beta chains were read from a single sample in a study of CD8 T cells in Susac syndrome. In TCRdb, the immunoSEQ multiplex PCR reads were re-called with MiXCR into one record per CDR3 protein. The data contain under 90,000 distinct CDR3 sequences, roughly 94% of them singletons. Sequencing input: CD8+ T cells from PBMCs. Receptors were obtained from a human donor with Susac syndrome. Each CDR3 is given with its conserved first and last residue. The D gene is left open where the match is weak. The size entry is marked missing in some rows and otherwise reads once, few, many or a size class.

13	TRBV14	NA	TRBJ2-1	TRBD1	CASSQDYGQGQFF	TGTGCCAGCAGCCAAGATTACGGACAGGGGCAGTTCTTC
15	TRBV7-9	NA	TRBJ2-7	TRBD2	CASSSSQREPHEQYF	TGTGCCAGCAGTTCATCACAGCGGGAGCCCCACGAGCAGTACTTC
12	TRBV20-1	NA	TRBJ2-5	NA	CSARELQETQYF	TGCAGTGCTAGAGAACTACAAGAGACCCAGTACTTC
13	TRBV18	NA	TRBJ2-7	NA	CASSLSASYEQYF	TGTGCCAGCTCACTTTCAGCATCCTACGAGCAGTACTTC
15	TRBV4-3	NA	TRBJ2-1	TRBD2	CASSQDGLAGDEQFF	TGCGCCAGCAGCCAAGATGGGCTAGCGGGAGATGAGCAGTTCTTC
12	TRBV30	few	TRBJ2-3	NA	CAWSVRTDTQYF	TGTGCCTGGAGTGTACGTACAGATACGCAGTATTTT
13	TRBV27	NA	TRBJ1-1	NA	CASSLGATSEAFF	TGTGCCAGCAGTTTAGGAGCAACCTCGGAAGCTTTCTTT
13	TRBV29-1	NA	TRBJ1-5	TRBD1	CSVGQGTGQPQHF	TGCAGCGTTGGACAGGGCACGGGTCAGCCCCAGCATTTT
17	TRBV28	NA	TRBJ2-2	NA	CASSWPQGGVSTGELFF	TGTGCCAGCAGTTGGCCCCAGGGGGGGGTTTCCACCGGGGAGCTGTTTTTT
16	TRBV27	NA	TRBJ2-3	NA	CASSPPPGGGTDTQYF	TGTGCCAGCAGTCCCCCCCCAGGTGGGGGAACAGATACGCAGTATTTT
13	TRBV4-1	once	TRBJ1-2	NA	CASSQEGPWGYTF	TGCGCCAGCAGCCAAGAGGGACCGTGGGGCTACACCTTC
17	TRBV2	NA	TRBJ2-7	NA	CATLRADLSLSSYEQYF	TGTGCCACCCTCCGGGCCGATCTCTCCTTAAGCTCCTACGAGCAGTACTTC
15	TRBV5-1	NA	TRBJ1-1	NA	CASSPWAGENTEAFF	TGCGCCAGCAGCCCCTGGGCAGGGGAAAACACTGAAGCTTTCTTT
16	TRBV12-3/TRBV12-4	NA	TRBJ2-1	NA	CASSNALASLYNEQFF	TGTGCCAGCAGCAACGCCTTGGCTAGTCTTTACAATGAGCAGTTCTTC
14	TRBV5-4	NA	TRBJ2-7	NA	CASSWGRNTDEQYF	TGTGCCAGCAGCTGGGGACGGAATACGGATGAGCAGTACTTC
14	TRBV21-1	NA	TRBJ2-7	NA	CASSWGDSTYEQYF	TGTGCCAGCAGCTGGGGGGACTCAACATACGAGCAGTACTTC
14	TRBV2	NA	TRBJ1-2	NA	CASSEQGWSYGYTF	TGTGCCAGCAGTGAACAGGGATGGTCCTATGGCTACACCTTC
14	TRBV20-1	NA	TRBJ2-5	TRBD1	CSAKGTGAFETQYF	TGCAGTGCTAAAGGGACAGGGGCCTTCGAGACCCAGTACTTC
16	TRBV14	NA	TRBJ1-3	NA	CASSQDMGRSGNTIYF	TGTGCCAGCAGCCAAGATATGGGGCGCTCCGGAAACACCATATATTTT
14	TRBV6-5	NA	TRBJ1-5	NA	CASSQYPHSQPQHF	TGTGCCAGCAGCCAATACCCTCATTCTCAGCCCCAGCATTTT
16	TRBV7-6	NA	TRBJ2-1	NA	CASSLAAPGLRNEQFF	TGTGCCAGCAGCTTAGCGGCTCCCGGGTTGAGAAATGAGCAGTTCTTC
16	TRBV4-3	once	TRBJ2-6	NA	CASSQRPGEGANVLTF	TGCGCCAGCAGCCAACGACCAGGAGAAGGGGCCAACGTCCTGACTTTC
15	TRBV5-6	NA	TRBJ1-2	NA	CASSLYEWVNYGYTF	TGTGCCAGCAGCTTGTACGAGTGGGTAAACTATGGCTACACCTTC
18	TRBV20-1	NA	TRBJ2-2	NA	CSARDRGEPSANTGELFF	TGCAGTGCTAGAGATCGCGGTGAGCCTAGCGCTAACACCGGGGAGCTGTTTTTT
14	TRBV6-5	NA	TRBJ1-3	NA	CASSYGGTGNTIYF	TGTGCCAGCAGTTACGGCGGGACAGGAAACACCATATATTTT
10	TRBV20-1	NA	TRBJ2-3	NA	CSASTDTQYF	TGCAGTGCTTCTACAGATACGCAGTATTTT
16	TRBV5-1	NA	TRBJ2-3	TRBD1	CASSMNPGTGEDTQYF	TGCGCCAGCAGCATGAACCCCGGGACAGGGGAAGATACGCAGTATTTT
15	TRBV20-1	NA	TRBJ2-1	NA	CSARDLTGSEDEQFF	TGCAGTGCTAGAGATCTTACGGGTAGCGAAGATGAGCAGTTCTTC
10	TRBV15	NA	TRBJ1-4	NA	CATSREKLFF	TGTGCCACCAGCAGAGAAAAACTGTTTTTT
15	TRBV29-1	NA	TRBJ2-7	TRBD1	CSVRQGLGSSYEQYF	TGCAGCGTAAGACAGGGGCTTGGTAGTTCCTACGAGCAGTACTTC
16	TRBV13	NA	TRBJ2-5	TRBD2	CASSLGLAGVYETQYF	TGTGCCAGCAGCTTAGGACTAGCGGGAGTTTACGAGACCCAGTACTTC
15	TRBV13	NA	TRBJ2-7	NA	CASASPGQGTYEQYF	TGTGCCAGCGCTTCGCCTGGGCAGGGAACCTACGAGCAGTACTTC
13	TRBV20-1	NA	TRBJ2-5	TRBD1	CSALDRDQETQYF	TGCAGTGCCCTCGACAGGGACCAAGAGACCCAGTACTTC
15	TRBV3-1	once	TRBJ2-4	NA	CASSHSMGAKNIQYF	TGTGCCAGCAGCCATTCTATGGGAGCCAAAAACATTCAGTACTTC
15	TRBV13	NA	TRBJ2-1	NA	CASSLPRERGNEQFF	TGTGCCAGCAGCTTACCCAGGGAGAGGGGCAATGAGCAGTTCTTC
12	TRBV7-2	NA	TRBJ2-1	NA	CASSLGGWEQFF	TGTGCCAGCAGCTTAGGAGGATGGGAGCAGTTCTTC
13	TRBV3-1	NA	TRBJ2-1	NA	CASSQEGYNEQFF	TGTGCCAGCAGCCAGGAGGGATACAATGAGCAGTTCTTC
16	TRBV6-1	NA	TRBJ2-1	TRBD2	CASSEDPGLASNEQFF	TGTGCCAGCAGTGAAGATCCGGGACTAGCTAGCAATGAGCAGTTCTTC
14	TRBV5-4	NA	TRBJ2-7	TRBD1	CASSLRTGDYEQYF	TGTGCCAGCAGCTTGCGGACAGGGGACTACGAGCAGTACTTC
12	TRBV7-2	NA	TRBJ1-2	NA	CASSTAPDGYTF	TGTGCCAGCAGCACCGCGCCCGATGGCTACACCTTC
12	TRBV18	NA	TRBJ1-2	NA	CASSGSGNDYTF	TGTGCCAGCTCCGGGTCCGGGAATGACTACACCTTC
16	TRBV6-1	NA	TRBJ1-2	NA	CASSSLMQGPNYGYTF	TGTGCCAGCAGCTCTCTCATGCAGGGGCCTAACTATGGCTACACCTTC
15	TRBV5-6	NA	TRBJ2-1	TRBD2	CASSWGLAGNNEQFF	TGTGCCAGCAGCTGGGGACTAGCGGGAAACAATGAGCAGTTCTTC
12	TRBV29-1	NA	TRBJ1-2	NA	CSVWDNEGGYTF	TGCAGCGTTTGGGATAATGAGGGTGGCTACACCTTC
14	TRBV5-1	NA	TRBJ1-1	NA	CASSFVRSNTEAFF	TGCGCCAGCAGCTTTGTCAGGTCTAACACTGAAGCTTTCTTT
10	TRBV29-1	once	TRBJ1-2	NA	CSAVSAGYTF	TGCAGCGCAGTGTCCGCTGGCTACACCTTC
15	TRBV6-4	once	TRBJ2-6	NA	CASSDSDSGANVLTF	TGTGCCAGCAGTGACTCGGACTCTGGGGCCAACGTCCTGACTTTC
16	TRBV4-1	NA	TRBJ2-7	NA	CASSQDGGGTTYEQYF	TGCGCCAGCAGCCAAGACGGAGGAGGAACAACCTACGAGCAGTACTTC
14	TRBV15	NA	TRBJ2-3	TRBD1	CATSREGQTDTQYF	TGTGCCACCAGCAGAGAGGGACAGACAGATACGCAGTATTTT
14	TRBV20-1	NA	TRBJ2-1	TRBD2	CSARTSGSLNEQFF	TGCAGTGCCCGGACTAGCGGGAGTTTAAATGAGCAGTTCTTC
16	TRBV7-9	NA	TRBJ2-1	NA	CASSSEGTPLYNEQFF	TGTGCCAGCAGCTCAGAGGGGACTCCTCTCTACAATGAGCAGTTCTTC
14	TRBV5-4	NA	TRBJ1-1	NA	CASSLEVGYTEAFF	TGTGCCAGCAGCTTGGAGGTTGGTTACACTGAAGCTTTCTTT
15	TRBV7-9	NA	TRBJ2-7	TRBD2	CASTQPGLAGIEQYF	TGTGCCAGCACCCAACCGGGACTAGCGGGAATCGAGCAGTACTTC
11	TRBV2	NA	TRBJ2-5	NA	CASEILETQYF	TGTGCCAGCGAAATCCTGGAGACCCAGTACTTC
14	TRBV6-2/TRBV6-3	NA	TRBJ2-7	NA	CASSYSGGTYEQYF	TGTGCCAGCAGTTACTCGGGCGGGACCTACGAGCAGTACTTC
15	TRBV6-5	NA	TRBJ2-1	TRBD1	CASSPGQGAFSEQFF	TGTGCCAGCAGTCCGGGACAGGGGGCGTTTAGTGAGCAGTTCTTC
16	TRBV21-1	NA	TRBJ2-1	NA	CASSKVSLSSYNEQFF	TGTGCCAGCAGCAAAGTAAGCCTGAGCTCCTACAATGAGCAGTTCTTC
13	TRBV19	NA	TRBJ2-5	NA	CASSSGAWETQYF	TGTGCCAGTAGTTCAGGGGCTTGGGAGACCCAGTACTTC
17	TRBV4-3	NA	TRBJ2-1	TRBD2	CASSQDHPGLAYNEQFF	TGCGCCAGCAGCCAAGATCACCCGGGACTAGCTTACAATGAGCAGTTCTTC